This T cell receptor (beta chain) appears in the sequencing data of a study of T cell responses to AZD1222 COVID-19 vaccine. The wider study: Second-dose intervals of approximately 4 or approximately 12 weeks were pooled. Study-wide results and limits: Distributed over spike, vaccine-associated CD4 TCRs predominated at 160-218 and 743-854. Donor demographics were predominantly white British with a female majority; clonal diversity may be underestimated.

Germline CDR1 and CDR2: MNHNS and SASEGT. V lost 2 bases and J lost 3; bases outside the gene matches: 7. The CDR3 is made up of 15 amino acids. As to this clone: What it binds is not known.

Assay used: immunoSEQ multiplex PCR; TCRdb lists only in-frame clones, some missing. The data hold some 95,000 clones, with 80% to 90% observed a single time. The source material was peripheral blood, sampled on day 0 of AZD1222 vaccination. The sequence came from an adult in good health. The rearrangement uses TRBV6-1 and TRBJ2-7; 7 bases match TRBD1. CDR3 DNA: TGTGCCAGCAGTGAATACTTGACAGGGAGCTACGAGCAGTACTTC. Encoded protein: CASSEYLTGSYEQYF.